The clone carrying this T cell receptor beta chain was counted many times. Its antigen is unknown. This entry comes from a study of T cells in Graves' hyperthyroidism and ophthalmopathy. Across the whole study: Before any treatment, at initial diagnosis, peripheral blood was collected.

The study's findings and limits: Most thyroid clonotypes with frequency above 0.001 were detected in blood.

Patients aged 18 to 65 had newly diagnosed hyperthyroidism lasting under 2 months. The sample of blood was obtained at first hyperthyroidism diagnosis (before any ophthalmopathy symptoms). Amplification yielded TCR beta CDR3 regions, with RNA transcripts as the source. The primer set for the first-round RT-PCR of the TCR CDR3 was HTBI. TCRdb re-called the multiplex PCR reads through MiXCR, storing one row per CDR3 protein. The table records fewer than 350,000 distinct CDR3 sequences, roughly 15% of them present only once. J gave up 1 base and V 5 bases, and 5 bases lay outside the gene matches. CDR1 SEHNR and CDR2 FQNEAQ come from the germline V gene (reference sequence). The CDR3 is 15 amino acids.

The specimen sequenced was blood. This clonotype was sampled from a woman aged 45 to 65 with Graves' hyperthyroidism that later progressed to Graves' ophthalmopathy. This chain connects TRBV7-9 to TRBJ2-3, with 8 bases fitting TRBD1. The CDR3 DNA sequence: TGTGCCAGCAGCGTCAGGGGGCTGGGCACAGATACGCAGTATTTT. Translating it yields CASSVRGLGTDTQYF.